This TCR beta chain was profiled in a study of cytomegalovirus exposure and HLA in healthy donors (dated by TCRdb to 2017 to 2019). For the wider study: An earlier analysis of approximately 600 of the donors reported about 290 Gb of sequence data and around 120 million unique TCR beta sequences from 150 million to 200 million T cells. An early release that covered about 600 HLA-typed donors contained about 300 gigabases of sequencing data and around 85 million unique TCR sequences. The genetic ancestry cluster associated with self-reported Caucasian donors included 65% to 90% of the 300 to 400 genotyped donors. The study aimed to test whether signatures of past pathogen exposure could be identified by cataloging public T cell receptors. Using immunosequencing, the study profiled T cell repertoires from about 610 subjects and related those repertoires to cytomegalovirus serostatus. Along with the approximately 650-subject first cohort, a separate validation cohort of roughly 110 different subjects was used. The study combined high-throughput TCR immunosequencing, statistical association of individual TCRs with disease status, and machine learning to predict cytomegalovirus infection status. To study patterns of TCR occurrence, a later analysis re-analyzed previously published TCR beta repertoires from around 670 donors and added high-resolution HLA genotyping. In the later analysis, no new phenotypic data were used to find candidate immune exposures; instead, reliance was placed on TCR beta sequences and their occurrence across donors. To decide whether each TCR beta V gene segment behaved as functional or pseudogenic, an earlier analysis of 587 of the donors relied on high-throughput TCR beta sequencing. Donor age, sex, ethnicity and CMV serostatus were collected together with the repertoire data. A later genetic analysis used genome-wide SNP genotypes for about three fifths of the roughly 700 donors, treating that subset as a discovery cohort. All discovery cohort repertoires had been generated on a single sequencing platform. HLA typing covered class I and class II loci at four-digit resolution. Typing coverage varied by locus: 629-630 donors for A, B, C, DRB1 and DQB1; approximately 560 for DQA1; about 600 for DPA1; some 470 for DPB1. Several DR-DQ haplotypes were handled as single units for association and clustering, since linkage in the cohort was strong. Among over 350 genotyped donors of the cohort, an average of about 240,000 unique TCR beta nucleotide sequences were sequenced per donor, roughly 20% of them non-productive. The paper as a whole reports these results and caveats: The sequencing pipeline was judged likely to have produced a cluster of highly shared sequence variants as a technical artifact. The cohort was sequenced for TCR beta chains only, and without alpha or paired-chain data the features that could be detected were limited. A later analysis reported that several top co-occurrence clusters appeared linked to parvovirus B19, influenza, CMV and Epstein-Barr virus. In both the original and validation cohorts, the classifier was reported to diagnose cytomegalovirus status with high specificity and sensitivity. According to a later analysis, most CMV-associated TCR beta chains appeared to be HLA-restricted, and the HLA associations seemed to be driven largely by CMV exposure. In a later analysis, TCR association rates were found to vary across HLA loci, with the most associated TCRs seen for DRB1 alleles and the fewest for HLA-C alleles. A later analysis found that HLA-associated TCR beta chains were more clonally expanded and had lower generation probabilities than equally common non-associated chains. A later genetic analysis reported fewer N-insertions in productive TCRs among donors in an Asian-associated ancestry cluster than the roughly 690-donor mean. In a later genetic analysis, a missense DCLRE1C variant was associated with V-gene and J-gene trimming of TCR beta chains, and the association was replicated in an independent cohort. A further reported finding was that TCR beta sequences accurately predicted the HLA-A and HLA-B alleles for most subjects in the first cohort. According to the authors, the approach could potentially be generalized to other disease states and immunological phenotypes. While some public TCRs were present in many individuals, most TCR sequences turned up only very rarely across donors. In a later analysis, 16,951 TCR beta sequences were associated with specific HLA alleles at a false discovery rate of 0.05. Some IMGT-functional V segments, including TRBV6-2 and TRBV6-3, could not be told apart with the 87-base-pair reads, so those segments were excluded. CMV serostatus was the only immune exposure information available for the cohort. Strong co-occurrence of HLA alleles, especially DR and DQ, made assigning TCR associations to individual alleles difficult. The earlier analysis of 450 to 700 of the donors excluded roughly 16 rarely observed V segments, including chromosome 9 orphons, because counts were too low. The study listed 150 to 200 TCR beta chains as associated with cytomegalovirus. Three of the identified cytomegalovirus-associated TCR beta chains were confirmed in vitro to be specific for cytomegalovirus antigens. Broadly in line with IMGT annotations, most TCR beta V segments showed up in productive rearrangements about 90% or about 30% of the time in an earlier analysis of several hundred of the donors. Sequencing depth was assumed to be roughly uniform across donors in the presence/absence analyses, though that assumption may not hold. Correlated functional status among segregating V segments might reflect linkage disequilibrium, but an unknown experimental factor could not be ruled out. Because HLA typing was missing for some donors at each locus, association tests included only the typed subset.

About this clone itself: Its antigen remains unidentified. Within one base of it there is no much larger clone, and no base qualities were kept.

Libraries were built with the immunoSEQ multiplex PCR assay. The multiplex PCR relied on a mix of 60 forward primers for TCR Vbeta segments and 13 reverse primers for TCR Jbeta segments. The CDR3 region of rearranged TCR beta genes was amplified from genomic DNA by a multiplex PCR assay. The amplified TCR beta libraries were sequenced on the Illumina HiSeq System as 87-base-pair reads. Per the authors' processing: A later analysis counted tens of millions of unique TCR beta chains across the 650 to 700 repertoires, and 9 million to 14 million of these chains were shared by at least two donors. A nearest-neighbor algorithm error-corrected the raw reads and collapsed the reads into unique sequences, merging closely related sequences to remove PCR and sequencing errors. Alignment of CDR3 sequences to IMGT reference sequences was used to assign V, D and J gene segments. For a sequence to be retained, a match of at least six nucleotides was required to both a V gene segment and a J gene segment. A rearrangement counted as productive if the CDR3 had no stop codons and remained in frame with V and J, and every other rearrangement counted as non-productive. Following IMGT convention, CDR3 was defined as the stretch from the second conserved V-encoded cysteine to the conserved J-encoded phenylalanine. In an earlier analysis of around 640 of the donors, sequences lacking an unambiguous match to a single V gene segment were excluded. In an earlier analysis of approximately 560 of the donors, a V segment was called functional when productive rearrangements were above 56.7%, and segregating when the standard deviation between donors exceeded 5%. To diagnose cytomegalovirus status from the catalog of TCR beta chain sequences, a statistical classification framework was built. A later analysis assigned V and J genes by comparing TCR nucleotide sequences with IMGT/GENE-DB human TR gene sequences. Using the TCRdist pipeline, a later analysis assigned CDR3 sequences along with most-parsimonious VDJ recombination scenarios. In a later analysis, each TCR beta chain was defined by its CDR3 amino acid sequence together with its V-gene family, and reads lacking a unique V-gene family were excluded. To address suspected cross-contamination and a sequencing artifact, a later analysis removed around 600 highly shared, low-generation-probability nucleotide sequences. In a later analysis, a clonal expansion index for each public chain was calculated from normalized within-repertoire ranks of inferred template counts. Generation probabilities in a later analysis came from a VDJ recombination model fitted to out-of-frame rearrangements, and those results were checked against IGoR. A later analysis scored TCR-TCR, TCR-HLA and TCR-CMV co-occurrence with hypergeometric tests, applying a repertoire-size bias correction to TCR pairs. To estimate false discovery rates, a later analysis permuted the HLA or CMV assignments 20 times. In a later analysis, co-occurring TCRs were grouped with DBSCAN, and TCRdist sequence similarity was added when clustering was performed within HLA-allele-positive subsets. Repertoires with fewer than 30,000 or more than 120,000 public chains, plus five repertoires with anomalous nucleotide sharing, were excluded from co-occurrence clustering. Not all clones reach the TCRdb copy of this immuneACCESS table, which keeps in-frame sequences only. Checked studies attribute under half of the gap to unresolved V genes and leave the rest unexplained. The V and J calls and clone size come from that table; D and trimming were worked out from the DNA. Present in this sample are roughly 80,000 clones, roughly 75% of which were seen just once. Roughly 7.1% of the sample is in the top ten clones.

The germline V gene yields SGHRS for CDR1 and YFSETQ for CDR2. The CDR3 measures 14 amino acids from cysteine to phenylalanine. The only DNA kept is the CDR3, 42 bases in frame from the first base. The cohort was made up of 666 healthy bone marrow donors. At the time of sampling, every cohort member was nominally healthy, though immune exposures that went unrecorded were likely present. The donor tested CMV seronegative, placing the donor among the 352 seronegative members of the cohort. Every donor gave a peripheral blood sample, and the peripheral blood mononuclear cells from that sample were used for TCR beta sequencing. Genomic DNA was extracted from the blood cell samples with the Qiagen DNeasy Blood Extraction Kit.

The source of this sequence is a woman in her 40s in good health and CMV-seronegative. The sequence is built from TRBV5-1 and TRBJ2-5, and the D gene may be TRBD1, 6 bases matching. The DNA end lines up better with TRBJ2-7; the J call may be wrong. The sequenced material came from PBMCs. This receptor has the CDR3 CASSSQGSPYEQYF. The DNA sequence reads TGCGCCAGCAGCTCGCAGGGGTCCCCCTACGAGCAGTACTTC.